This TCR beta chain was profiled in a study of control samples from healthy donors and cancer patients. TCRdb's table, derived via immunoSEQ multiplex PCR, lists solely in-frame clones and lacks some. The profile covers about 160,000 clones, with over 90% appearing a single time and 1% taken by the ten largest. V shed 3 bases and J shed 5 bases, with 9 bases lying between them. Germline CDR1 is SGDLS and CDR2 is YYNGEE. The CDR3 is 13 amino acids. The specimen was blood. V gene TRBV9 combines with J gene TRBJ1-5, with D maybe TRBD1 (5 bases). The receptor's source is a woman in her twenties or thirties in good health. CDR3 sequence: CASSATEDQPQHF. In DNA form, the CDR3 reads TGTGCCAGCAGCGCGACAGAAGATCAGCCCCAGCATTTT.